The 3 T cell receptor beta chains in this list originate from one sample, sequenced in a study of T-cell memory formation after mild COVID-19. TCRdb analysed the 5' RACE reads with MiXCR anew, one entry per CDR3 protein. The sample lists over 120,000 distinct CDR3 sequences; roughly 6.2% were seen once. Material for sequencing was PBMCs or a T cell subset sorted from them (not recorded which). The receptors stem from an adult woman who had mild COVID-19 (a few samples of this study predate the infection). Cell type and time point are not known.

Many counts were recorded for this clonotype. This chain links TRBV7-9 with TRBJ1-1; D possibly corresponds to TRBD1 (5 bases). Germline CDR1 reads SEHNR; CDR2 reads FQNEAQ (reference sequence). Deletions cut 11 bases from V and 4 bases from J, with 11 bases between. The CDR3 runs 11 residues. CDR3 sequence: CALGGTTEAFF. The CDR3 coding sequence is TGTGCCCTAGGAGGGACCACTGAAGCTTTCTTT.

The genes are TRBV4-1 and TRBJ2-7; TRBD2 matches at 10 bases. This CDR3 comprises 15 residues. Germline lookup yields CDR1 MGHRA and CDR2 YSYEKL. Trimming cost V 0 bases and J 2 bases; bases outside gene matches: 1. CDR3 bases: TGCGCCAGCAGCCAAGACCTAGCGGGGGCCTACGAGCAGTACTTC. Residues: CASSQDLAGAYEQYF.

The V call is TRBV7-2, the J call TRBJ2-3; 12 nucleotides line up with TRBD2. CDR1 and CDR2 from the germline V gene are SGHTA and FQGNSA. The CDR3 loop spans 16 amino acids. The V segment lost 0 bases and the J segment 4 bases; nucleotides outside the gene matches: 2. The CDR3 nucleotides read TGTGCCAGCAGCTTAGCTCTAGCGGGAGGGGCAGATACGCAGTATTTT. Its protein product is CASSLALAGGADTQYF. Full variable domain (missing parts from reference TRBV7-2 and TRBJ2-3): GAGVSQSPSNKVTEKGKDVELRCDPISGHTALYWYRQSLGQGLEFLIYFQGNSAPDKSGLPSDRFSAERTGGSVSTLTIQRTQQEDSAVYLCASSLALAGGADTQYFGPGTRLTVL.